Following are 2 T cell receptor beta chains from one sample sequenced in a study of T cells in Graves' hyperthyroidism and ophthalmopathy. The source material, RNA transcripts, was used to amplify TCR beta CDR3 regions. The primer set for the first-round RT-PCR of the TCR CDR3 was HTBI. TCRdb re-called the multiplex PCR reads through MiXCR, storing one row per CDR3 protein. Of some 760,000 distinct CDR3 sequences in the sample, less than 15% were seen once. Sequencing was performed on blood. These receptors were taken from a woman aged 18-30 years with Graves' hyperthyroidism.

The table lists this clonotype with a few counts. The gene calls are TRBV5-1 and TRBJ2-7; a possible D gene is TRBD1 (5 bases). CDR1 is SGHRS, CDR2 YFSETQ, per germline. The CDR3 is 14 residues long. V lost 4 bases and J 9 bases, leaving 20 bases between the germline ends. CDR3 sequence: CASSPGVGAVGQYF. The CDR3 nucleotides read TGCGCCAGCAGCCCGGGTGTAGGGGCAGTCGGGCAGTACTTC.

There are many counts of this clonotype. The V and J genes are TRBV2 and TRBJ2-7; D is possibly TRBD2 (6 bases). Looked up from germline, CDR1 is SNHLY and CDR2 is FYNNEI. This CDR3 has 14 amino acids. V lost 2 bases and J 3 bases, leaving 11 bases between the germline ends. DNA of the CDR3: TGTGCCAGCAGTGAACGGGACTCTCTCTACGAGCAGTACTTC. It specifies CASSERDSLYEQYF.